Below, 24 T cell receptor beta chains from the same sample are listed, as sequenced in a study of blood T cell repertoires in COVID-19. Clones were read by immunoSEQ multiplex PCR, and TCRdb kept only the in-frame ones, dropping some. This sample has just under 350,000 clones, with about 93% found just once. Specimen: peripheral blood. The source is a woman aged 18-29 years who had recovered from COVID-19.

The chain links TRBV6-2 or TRBV6-3 to TRBJ2-1; TRBD2 is a possible D gene (6 bases). The CDR3 is 16 residues long. Germline V gene data show CDR1 as MNHEY and CDR2 as SVGEGT. The germline V and J ends were trimmed by 5 bases and 4 bases, with 18 bases remaining between them. The CDR3 coding sequence is TGTGCCAGCAGTAACTTAGCGGTTTGGGGTTACAATGAGCAGTTCTTC. It translates to CASSNLAVWGYNEQFF.

V usage is TRBV4-1 and J usage is TRBJ2-1, with TRBD2 as a possible D gene (5 bases). Germline V CDR1 and CDR2: MGHRA, YSYEKL. Trimming cost V 0 bases and J 4 bases, with 13 bases left between them. The CDR3 is made up of 16 amino acids. CDR3 bases: TGCGCCAGCAGCCAAGATACCCTTGGGGAGTACAATGAGCAGTTCTTC. Amino acids: CASSQDTLGEYNEQFF.

The rearrangement uses TRBV6-5 and TRBJ1-4, with TRBD1 identical over 8 bases. The ends lost 5 bases at V and 8 bases at J; junction bases unmatched: 10. Germline values: CDR1 MNHEY, CDR2 SVGAGI. CDR3 length: 15 residues. The CDR3 nucleotides are TGTGCCAGCAGTACCGGACAGGGTTGGGAGGAAAAACTGTTTTTT. Its translation is CASSTGQGWEEKLFF.

The V and J genes are TRBV2 and TRBJ1-6; possibly TRBD1 for D (6 bases). This CDR3 comprises 18 residues. V lost 3 bases and J lost 0, with 15 bases in between. Germline loops: CDR1 SNHLY, CDR2 FYNNEI. CDR3 nucleotide sequence: TGTGCCAGCAGTGAGGGTGGAACAGGGAGCTCCTATAATTCACCCCTCCACTTT. Its protein product is CASSEGGTGSSYNSPLHF.

The rearrangement joins TRBV4-1 to TRBJ1-5; 7 bases are shared with TRBD1. Unmatched junction bases numbered 7, after V lost 4 bases and J lost 4 bases. CDR1 MGHRA and CDR2 YSYEKL come from the germline V gene. The CDR3 is 15 residues long. The CDR3 sequence is CASSLRAQGNQPQHF. The CDR3 nucleotides read TGCGCCAGCAGCCTGAGGGCACAGGGGAATCAGCCCCAGCATTTT.

The chain uses TRBV6-5 and TRBJ2-2, with D perhaps matching TRBD2 (6 bases). Trimming cost V 10 bases and J 7 bases, with 22 bases left between them. Germline CDR1 is MNHEY and CDR2 is SVGAGI. The CDR3 sequence is 15 residues long. CDR3 sequence: CATLTRREWIGELFF. The CDR3 DNA reads TGTGCCACCCTAACCCGCCGGGAGTGGATCGGGGAGCTGTTTTTT.

The chain couples TRBV6-4 to TRBJ2-3, with 8 bases aligning to TRBD2. This CDR3 contains 15 residues. Looked up from germline, CDR1 is MRHNA and CDR2 is SNTAGT. The ends lost 0 bases at V and 3 bases at J; junction bases unmatched: 2. As DNA, the CDR3 is TGTGCCAGCAGTGACTCGACTAGCGTGACAGATACGCAGTATTTT. This translates into CASSDSTSVTDTQYF.

The V gene is TRBV19, the J gene TRBJ2-5; 8 bases line up with TRBD1. V lost 5 bases and J lost 4; bases outside the gene matches: 12. The CDR3 sequence is 16 residues long. The V gene's germline CDR1 is LNHDA and CDR2 SQIVND (reference sequence). The CDR3 loop reads CASSRTGQAPGETQYF. DNA for the CDR3: TGTGCCAGTAGTCGTACGGGACAGGCTCCCGGAGAGACCCAGTACTTC.

This clone has a single count. V gene TRBV5-1 combines with J gene TRBJ1-1; possible D gene TRBD1, 5 bases. CDR1 and CDR2 from the germline V gene are SGHRS and YFSETQ. Trimming took 1 base from V and 1 from J, leaving 11 bases between them. The CDR3 is 15 amino acids. CDR3 in amino acids: CASSLYGGPNTEAFF. The CDR3 bases are TGCGCCAGCAGCTTGTACGGGGGACCGAACACTGAAGCTTTCTTT.

The chain uses TRBV12-5 and TRBJ2-3; possible D gene TRBD2, 5 bases. Germline V lookup: CDR1 LGHNT, CDR2 FRNRAP. The CDR3 has 16 amino acids. The V and J ends lost 0 bases and 1 base respectively, with 11 bases between them. The CDR3 spells CASGLVRGLGTDTQYF. In DNA, the CDR3 is TGTGCTAGTGGTTTGGTTCGAGGGCTTGGCACAGATACGCAGTATTTT. Together with reference TRBV12-5 and TRBJ2-3, the CDR3 gives the full variable domain: DARVTQTPRHKVTEMGQEVTMRCQPILGHNTVFWYRQTMMQGLELLAYFRNRAPLDDSGMPKDRFSAEMPDATLATLKIQPSEPRDSAVYFCASGLVRGLGTDTQYFGPGTRLTVL.

The chain carries TRBV29-1 and TRBJ1-5; a weak D match, TRBD1 (5 bases). CDR1 is SQVTM and CDR2 is ANQGSEA in the germline V gene. V was clipped by 6 bases and J by 3 bases, with 15 bases between them. The CDR3 is 14 residues long. The CDR3 protein is CSVFGAGDNQPQHF. The CDR3 nucleotides read TGCAGCGTCTTTGGGGCGGGGGACAATCAGCCCCAGCATTTT.

The chain carries TRBV27 and TRBJ1-2; 7 bases match TRBD1. The CDR3 is 15 residues long. The V gene's germline CDR1 is MNHEY and CDR2 SMNVEV (reference sequence). With 3 bases clipped from V and 6 bases from J, the junction kept 10 bases outside the gene matches. The CDR3 loop is CASSFIRRGPDGYTF. CDR3 sequence (DNA): TGTGCCAGCAGTTTTATCCGGAGGGGGCCGGATGGCTACACCTTC.

The V gene is TRBV5-4, the J gene TRBJ2-1, with 8 bases identical to TRBD2. The germline V gene has CDR1 SGHNT and CDR2 YYREEE (reference sequence). V gave up 4 bases and J gave up 2 bases; unmatched junction bases: 14. The CDR3 consists of 18 residues. This CDR3 reads CASSKGGSGTAPYNEQFF. The CDR3, as DNA: TGTGCCAGCAGCAAAGGTGGTAGCGGGACGGCCCCCTACAATGAGCAGTTCTTC.

The chain joins TRBV5-1 to TRBJ2-2, with TRBD2 matching 7 bases. The V segment lost 5 bases and the J segment 13 bases; nucleotides outside the gene matches: 11. The germline V gene encodes CDR1 SGHRS and CDR2 YFSETQ. CDR3 length: 13 amino acids. CDR3 DNA: TGCGCCAGCAGTGGGAGGGCCCACCGCGGGCTGTTTTTT. Protein: CASSGRAHRGLFF.

The chain uses TRBV7-2 and TRBJ2-7, with 8 nucleotides matching TRBD2. The CDR3 is 13 residues long. After removal of 1 base from V and 6 bases from J, the junction contained 2 bases not matched to a gene. CDR1 and CDR2 (germline): SGHTA, FQGNSA. CDR3 sequence (DNA): TGTGCCAGCAGCTTAGTTGCGGGAGGCGAGCAGTACGTC. Its translation is CASSLVAGGEQYV.

The V call is TRBV11-3, the J call TRBJ2-3, with 7 bases lining up with TRBD1. The CDR3 covers 14 residues. Germline V gives CDR1 SGHNT, CDR2 YENEEA. The trim removed 6 bases at V and 7 bases at J, leaving 10 bases unmatched. The CDR3 loop is CASRPQGTGNTQYF. The CDR3 bases are TGTGCCAGCAGACCACAGGGGACCGGGAATACGCAGTATTTT.

The V call is TRBV7-2, the J call TRBJ2-5, with TRBD2 matching over 10 bases. Germline CDR1 and CDR2: SGHTA and FQGNSA. Trimming cost V 0 bases and J 3 bases; bases outside gene matches: 4. The CDR3 spans 16 residues. The CDR3 DNA follows: TGTGCCAGCAGCTTAGCAGGCCTAGCGGGAGAAGAGACCCAGTACTTC. Translation gives CASSLAGLAGEETQYF.

V usage is TRBV6-5 and J usage is TRBJ1-5; 7 positions match TRBD1. The CDR3 is 12 residues long. With V trimmed by 5 bases and J by 6 bases, 1 base remained unmatched. In germline, CDR1 is MNHEY, CDR2 SVGAGI. The CDR3 DNA reads TGTGCCAGCAGTACAGGGGTTCAGCCCCAGCATTTT. This gives the protein CASSTGVQPQHF.

The V and J genes are TRBV19 and TRBJ1-2; 7 bases match TRBD1. This CDR3 has 13 residues. J was trimmed by 3 bases and V by 6 bases; bases with no gene match: 4. Germline V lookup: CDR1 LNHDA, CDR2 SQIVND (reference sequence). CDR3 coding DNA: TGTGCCAGTAGCCCCGACAGGGACTATGGCTACACCTTC. Residues: CASSPDRDYGYTF.

A few counts support this clone. V and J are TRBV21-1 and TRBJ2-7; the table's D call, TRBD2, has no DNA check behind it. TRBV21-1 is reported as a pseudogene. CDR3 length: 18 amino acids. CDR3 DNA sequence: TGTGCCAGCAGCATGGCTAGCGGGAGGTTTAGGTGGTTCTACGAGCAGTACGTC. Residues: CASSMASGRFRWFYEQYV.

The gene calls are TRBV7-2 and TRBJ2-3, with D hard to call. V dropped 7 bases and J dropped 2 bases, with 16 bases sitting between them. Germline values: CDR1 SGHTA, CDR2 FQGNSA. The CDR3 totals 15 residues. The CDR3 region is CASTKQASDTDTQYF. For the CDR3, the DNA is TGTGCCAGCACCAAGCAGGCCTCTGACACAGATACGCAGTATTTT.

The rearrangement links TRBV6-2 or TRBV6-3 to TRBJ2-7; a weak D match, TRBD1 (7 bases). Trimming cost V 2 bases and J 5 bases, with 16 bases left between them. Germline V gene sequence: CDR1 MNHEY, CDR2 SVGEGT. There are 15 residues in the CDR3. The DNA for the CDR3 is TGTGCCAGCAGTTACCCTCGACAGGGAGGCCACGAGCAGTACGTC. This sequence encodes CASSYPRQGGHEQYV.

The V call is TRBV9, the J call TRBJ1-2, with TRBD1 matching 7 bases. Germline V gene sequence: CDR1 SGDLS, CDR2 YYNGEE. After removal of 4 bases from V and 5 bases from J, the junction contained 8 bases not matched to a gene. The CDR3 has 14 amino acids. CDR3 protein: CASSPPTGTYGYTF. The CDR3, as DNA: TGTGCCAGCAGCCCACCGACAGGGACTTATGGCTACACCTTC.

The CDR3 DNA is TGTGCCAGCAGCTTAAGACAATACAATGAGCAGTTCTTC. Translation gives CASSLRQYNEQFF. V gene TRBV7-2 combines with J gene TRBJ2-1; D gene unclear. V lost 2 bases and J lost 4, with 6 bases in between. This CDR3 contains 13 residues. Germline CDR1 is SGHTA and CDR2 is FQGNSA. The whole variable domain, filled in from reference TRBV7-2 and TRBJ2-1, reads GAGVSQSPSNKVTEKGKDVELRCDPISGHTALYWYRQSLGQGLEFLIYFQGNSAPDKSGLPSDRFSAERTGGSVSTLTIQRTQQEDSAVYLCASSLRQYNEQFFGPGTRLTVL.